The clone carrying this TCR beta chain was found many times. Attachment of unique molecular identifiers to individual cDNA molecules was performed. TCRdb passed the 5' RACE reads through MiXCR, listing each CDR3 protein once. The sample consists of about 55,000 distinct CDR3 sequences, under 8% of them appearing once. The data belong to a study of early T cells in non-severe SARS-CoV-2 infection. The wider study: Unsorted whole blood bulk RNA was sequenced, with unpaired chains.

CDR1 MDHEN and CDR2 SYDVKM come from the germline V gene. This CDR3 has 11 residues. V dropped 7 bases and J dropped 5 bases, with 8 bases sitting between them. This clonotype was sampled from an adult who was a healthcare worker with PCR-confirmed SARS-CoV-2 infection or an uninfected control (not recorded which). The chain carries TRBV28 and TRBJ1-2, with unresolved D. The sequences come from whole blood, collected at baseline. For the CDR3, the DNA is TGTGCCAGCATGGGTTTTTATGGCTACACCTTC. Amino acid sequence: CASMGFYGYTF.